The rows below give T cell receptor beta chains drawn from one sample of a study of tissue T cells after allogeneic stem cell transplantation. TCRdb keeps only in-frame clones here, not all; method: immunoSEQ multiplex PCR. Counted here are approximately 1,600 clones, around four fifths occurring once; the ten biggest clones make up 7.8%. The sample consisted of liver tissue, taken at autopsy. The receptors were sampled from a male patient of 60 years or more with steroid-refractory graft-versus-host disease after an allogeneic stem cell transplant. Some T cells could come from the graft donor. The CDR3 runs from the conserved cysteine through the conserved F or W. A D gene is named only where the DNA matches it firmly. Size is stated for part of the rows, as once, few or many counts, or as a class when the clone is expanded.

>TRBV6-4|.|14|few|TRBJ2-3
CASSAALYTDTQYF
TGTGCCAGCAGTGCAGCTCTTTACACAGATACGCAGTATTTT
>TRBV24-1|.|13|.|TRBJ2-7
CATSDGGGYEQYF
TGTGCCACCAGTGATGGCGGTGGATACGAGCAGTACTTC
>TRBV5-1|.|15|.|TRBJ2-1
CASSLGGSSYNEQFF
TGCGCCAGCAGCTTAGGCGGAAGCTCCTACAATGAGCAGTTCTTC
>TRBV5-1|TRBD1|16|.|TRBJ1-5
CASSPGDRGSNQPQHF
TGCGCCAGCAGCCCGGGGGACAGGGGAAGCAATCAGCCCCAGCATTTT
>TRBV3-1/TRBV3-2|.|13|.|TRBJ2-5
CASSQNGPGTQYF
TGTGCCAGCAGCCAAAATGGGCCAGGGACCCAGTACTTC
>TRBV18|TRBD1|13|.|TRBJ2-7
CASSPETGYEQYF
TGTGCCAGCTCACCGGAGACAGGGTACGAGCAGTACTTC
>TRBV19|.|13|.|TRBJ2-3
CASKAPSTDTQYF
TGTGCCAGTAAGGCACCTAGCACAGATACGCAGTATTTT
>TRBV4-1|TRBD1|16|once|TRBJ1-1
CASSQVPTGMNTEAFF
TGCGCCAGCAGCCAAGTACCGACAGGGATGAACACTGAAGCTTTCTTT
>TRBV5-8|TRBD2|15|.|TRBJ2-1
CASSTRAGVNNEQFF
TGTGCCAGCAGCACCCGAGCGGGGGTCAACAATGAGCAGTTCTTC
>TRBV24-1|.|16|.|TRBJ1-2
CATSDFSGGQLKGYTF
TGTGCCACCAGTGATTTTTCCGGGGGGCAACTAAAAGGCTACACCTTC
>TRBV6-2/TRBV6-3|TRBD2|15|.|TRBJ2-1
CASSTGTSGGNEQFF
TGTGCCAGCAGTACCGGGACTAGCGGGGGGAACGAGCAGTTCTTC
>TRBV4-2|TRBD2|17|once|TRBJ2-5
CASSQVTSGGRGETQYF
TGTGCCAGCAGCCAAGTTACTAGCGGGGGCCGGGGGGAGACCCAGTACTTC
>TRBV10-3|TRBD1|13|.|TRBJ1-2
CAISQTGNYGYTF
TGTGCCATCAGCCAGACAGGGAACTATGGCTACACCTTC
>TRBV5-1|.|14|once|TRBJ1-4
CASSLVGTEEKLFF
TGCGCCAGCAGCTTGGTGGGGACCGAAGAAAAACTGTTTTTT
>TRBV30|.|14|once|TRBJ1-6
CAWSVRATNSPLHF
TGTGCCTGGAGTGTACGAGCGACGAATTCACCCCTCCACTTT
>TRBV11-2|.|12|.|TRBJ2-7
CASSPNRYEQYF
TGTGCCAGCAGCCCCAATCGCTACGAGCAGTACTTC
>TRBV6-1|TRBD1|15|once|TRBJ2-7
CASSEEGTGSYEQYF
TGTGCCAGCAGTGAAGAGGGGACAGGTTCCTACGAGCAGTACTTC
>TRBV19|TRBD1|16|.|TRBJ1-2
CASSKSGTGDNYGYTF
TGTGCCAGTAGTAAATCCGGGACAGGAGATAACTATGGCTACACCTTC
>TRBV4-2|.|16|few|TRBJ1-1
CASSQRSHQGDTEAFF
TGTGCCAGCAGCCAAAGGTCCCACCAGGGCGACACTGAAGCTTTCTTT
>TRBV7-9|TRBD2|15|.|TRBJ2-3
CAIARGGPRTDTQYF
TGTGCCATCGCCCGCGGGGGGCCACGCACAGATACGCAGTATTTT
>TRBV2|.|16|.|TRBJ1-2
CASSEQGQPFLYGYTF
TGTGCCAGCAGTGAACAAGGTCAGCCGTTCCTCTATGGCTACACCTTC
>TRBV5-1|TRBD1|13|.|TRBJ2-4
CASSSGQGDIQYF
TGCGCCAGCAGCTCGGGACAGGGGGACATTCAGTACTTC
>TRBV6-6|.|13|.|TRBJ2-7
CASSPAGANEQYF
TGTGCCAGCAGCCCCGCAGGGGCGAACGAGCAGTACTTC
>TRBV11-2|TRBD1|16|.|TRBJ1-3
CASSLYKGAIGNTIYF
TGTGCCAGCAGCTTATATAAGGGGGCGATTGGAAACACCATATATTTT
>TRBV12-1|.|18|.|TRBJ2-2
CASRHSGGRSREHRGAVF
TGTGCCAGCCGTCATAGCGGGGGGAGAAGTCGCGAACACCGGGGAGCTGTTTTT
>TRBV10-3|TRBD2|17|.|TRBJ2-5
CAISESPSGGGQETQYF
TGTGCCATCAGTGAGTCCCCTAGCGGGGGGGGACAAGAGACCCAGTACTTC
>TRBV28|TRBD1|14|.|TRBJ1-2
CASSSLTGNYGYTF
TGTGCCAGCAGTTCCCTGACAGGGAACTATGGCTACACCTTC
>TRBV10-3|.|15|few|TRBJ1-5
CAISEQGVSNQPQHF
TGTGCCATCAGTGAACAAGGGGTTAGCAATCAGCCCCAGCATTTT
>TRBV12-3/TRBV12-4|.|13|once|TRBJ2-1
CASSLSRGNEQFF
TGTGCCAGCAGTTTATCCAGGGGCAATGAGCAGTTCTTC
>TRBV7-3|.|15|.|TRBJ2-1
CASSLDREAYNEQFF
TGTGCCAGCAGCTTAGACAGGGAGGCCTACAATGAGCAGTTCTTC
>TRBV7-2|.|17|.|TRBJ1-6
CASSSGPRSIYNSPLHF
TGTGCCAGCAGCTCCGGACCCAGGTCTATCTATAATTCACCCCTCCACTTT
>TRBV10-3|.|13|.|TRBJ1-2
CAISDNNNYGYTF
TGTGCCATCAGTGATAACAATAACTATGGCTACACCTTC
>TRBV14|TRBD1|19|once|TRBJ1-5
CASSQDEIENRGNYQPQHF
TGTGCCAGCAGCCAAGACGAGATTGAGAACAGGGGGAATTATCAGCCCCAGCATTTT
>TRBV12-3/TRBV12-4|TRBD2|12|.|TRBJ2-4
CASTLGGDIQYF
TGTGCCAGCACCCTGGGGGGGGACATTCAGTACTTC
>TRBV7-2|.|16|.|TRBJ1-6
CASSFATVPLGSPLHF
TGTGCCAGCAGCTTTGCGACAGTCCCTCTAGGTTCACCCCTCCACTTT
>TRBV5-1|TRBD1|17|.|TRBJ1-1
CASSLLGQGGLNTEAFF
TGCGCCAGCAGCTTGCTGGGGCAGGGGGGATTGAACACTGAAGCTTTCTTT
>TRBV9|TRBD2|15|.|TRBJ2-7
CASSVEGGGPYEQYF
TGTGCCAGCAGCGTAGAGGGCGGGGGGCCCTACGAGCAGTACTTC
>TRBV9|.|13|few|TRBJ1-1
CASSGVQAEEAFF
TGTGCCAGCAGCGGAGTGCAGGCGGAAGAAGCTTTCTTT
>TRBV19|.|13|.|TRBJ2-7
CASSPTVDYEQYF
TGTGCCAGTAGTCCGACAGTAGACTACGAGCAGTACTTC
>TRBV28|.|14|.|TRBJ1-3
CASSPPRSGNTIYF
TGTGCCAGCAGTCCTCCTCGATCTGGAAACACCATATATTTT
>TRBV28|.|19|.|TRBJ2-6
CASRSRGPSLRSGANVLTF
TGTGCCAGCAGATCTCGTGGGCCCAGCCTCCGCTCTGGGGCCAACGTCCTGACTTTC
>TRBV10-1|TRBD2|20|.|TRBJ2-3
CASSEPRPPWRGVSTDTQYF
TGCGCCAGCAGTGAGCCGCGCCCCCCCTGGCGGGGGGTTAGCACAGATACGCAGTATTTT
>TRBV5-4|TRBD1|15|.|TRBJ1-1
CASSTARQGDTEAFF
TGTGCCAGCAGCACGGCTCGACAGGGGGACACTGAAGCTTTCTTT
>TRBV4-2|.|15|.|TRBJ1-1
CASSQEPHMNTEAFF
TGTGCCAGCAGCCAAGAGCCACATATGAACACTGAAGCTTTCTTT
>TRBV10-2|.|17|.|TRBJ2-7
CASSESVVLGAVREQYF
TGCGCCAGCAGTGAGTCTGTGGTTTTGGGGGCCGTACGCGAGCAGTACTTC
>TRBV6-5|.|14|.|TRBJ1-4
CASSFRRFNEKLFF
TGTGCCAGCAGTTTCCGACGGTTTAATGAAAAACTGTTTTTT
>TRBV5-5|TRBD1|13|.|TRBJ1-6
CASSLGTGSFLHF
TGTGCCAGCAGCTTGGGGACAGGGTCATTCCTCCACTTT
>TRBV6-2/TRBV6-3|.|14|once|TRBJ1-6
CASSETGRYSPLHF
TGTGCCAGCAGCGAAACGGGGCGGTACTCACCCCTCCACTTT
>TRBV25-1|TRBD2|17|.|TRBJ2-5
CASSEGSSGGYQETQYF
TGTGCCAGCAGTGAGGGATCTAGCGGGGGGTACCAAGAGACCCAGTACTTC
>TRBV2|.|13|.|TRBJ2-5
CASSEQGIETQYF
TGTGCCAGCAGTGAACAGGGGATTGAGACCCAGTACTTC
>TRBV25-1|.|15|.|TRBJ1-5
CASSDGRENNQPQHF
TGTGCCAGCAGTGACGGCAGAGAAAACAATCAGCCCCAGCATTTT
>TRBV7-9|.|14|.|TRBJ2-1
CASSLTPANNEQFF
TGTGCCAGCAGCTTAACGCCAGCCAACAATGAGCAGTTCTTC
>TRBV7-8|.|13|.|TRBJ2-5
CASSPGLQETQYF
TGTGCCAGCAGCCCCGGTCTCCAAGAGACCCAGTACTTC
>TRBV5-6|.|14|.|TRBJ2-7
CASSLGGGEGEQYF
TGTGCCAGCAGCTTGGGAGGGGGTGAAGGTGAGCAGTACTTC